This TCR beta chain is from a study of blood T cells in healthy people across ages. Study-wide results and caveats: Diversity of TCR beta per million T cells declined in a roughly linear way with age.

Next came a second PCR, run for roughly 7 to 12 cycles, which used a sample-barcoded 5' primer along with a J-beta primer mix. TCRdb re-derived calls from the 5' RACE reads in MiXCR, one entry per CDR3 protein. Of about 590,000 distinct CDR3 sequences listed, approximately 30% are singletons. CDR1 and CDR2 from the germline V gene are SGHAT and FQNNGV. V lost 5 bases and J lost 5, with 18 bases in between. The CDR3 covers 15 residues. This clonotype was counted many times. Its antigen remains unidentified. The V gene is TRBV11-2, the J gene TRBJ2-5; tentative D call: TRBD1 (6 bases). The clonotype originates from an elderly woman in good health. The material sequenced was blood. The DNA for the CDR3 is TGTGCCAGCAGCCAGGGGCCCACGCCCTCCGAGACCCAGTACTTC. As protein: CASSQGPTPSETQYF.